This TCR beta chain was identified during a study of cytomegalovirus exposure and HLA in healthy donors. PCR employed 60 Vbeta and 13 Jbeta primers. TCRdb keeps only in-frame clones here, not all; method: immunoSEQ multiplex PCR. The sample gives 160,000 or so clones, almost 80% of which show up once; roughly 1.2% is in the top ten. Regarding donors, all were healthy bone marrow donors. This clone was observed a few times. Its antigen is unidentified. Study results and caveats: Accurate prediction of most subjects' HLA-A and HLA-B alleles from TCR beta sequences was reported. Using a false discovery rate of 0.05, a later analysis showed that 15,000 to 20,000 TCR beta sequences were associated with HLA alleles.

The origin of this receptor is a woman aged 50 to 60 in good health and CMV-seronegative. Sequencing was done on a sample of PBMCs.

The CDR3 reads CASSSGGAGNTIYF. The CDR3 bases are TGTGCCAGCAGCTCAGGTGGTGCTGGAAACACCATATATTTT. V and J are TRBV7-2 and TRBJ1-3, with D unclear. V lost 4 bases and J lost 2, with 9 bases in between. The CDR3 has 14 residues. Per the germline V gene, CDR1 is SGHTA and CDR2 is FQGNSA.